The 32 T cell receptor beta chains in this list originate from one sample, sequenced in a study of blood T cell repertoires in COVID-19 (dated by TCRdb to the early 2020s). The library was prepared using the immunoSEQ multiplex PCR assay. In TCRdb, the immuneACCESS table is reduced to in-frame sequences with V and J assigned. These tables do not hold every clone; where another copy was compared, an unresolved V gene accounts for under half, and the others remain unexplained. The table for this sample lists approximately 69,000 clones; around four fifths of them were counted only once. The ten largest clones capture 1.8% of the sample. Sequencing was performed on peripheral blood. The source is a woman aged 55 to 70 with acute or convalescent COVID-19.

The V and J genes are TRBV7-2 and TRBJ2-2; no firm D call. Per germline, CDR1 SGHTA and CDR2 FQGNSA. V lost 2 bases and J 4 bases, leaving 14 bases between the germline ends. The CDR3 is 16 amino acids. DNA for the CDR3: TGTGCCAGCAGCTTAAAAATAGTTCGTGGCACCGGGGAGCTGTTTTTT. The encoded protein is CASSLKIVRGTGELFF.

The rearrangement joins TRBV9 to TRBJ1-1; 9 bases match TRBD1. This CDR3 is 15 amino acids long. The V gene end was trimmed by 1 base and the J gene end by 8 bases; junction bases not matched to a gene: 9. Germline lookup yields CDR1 SGDLS and CDR2 YYNGEE. The CDR3 sequence: CASSVSDRGFTEAFF. The CDR3 DNA reads as TGTGCCAGCAGCGTATCGGACAGGGGCTTCACGGAAGCTTTCTTT.

The chain employs TRBV30 and TRBJ1-6, with 8 bases identical to TRBD1. CDR1 GTSNPN and CDR2 SVGIG come from the germline V gene (reference sequence). This CDR3 comprises 13 residues. After removal of 3 bases from V and 9 bases from J, the junction contained 4 bases not matched to a gene. CDR3 nucleotide sequence: TGTGCCTGGAGCGTGACAGGGGCTTCACCCCTCCACTTT. It translates to CAWSVTGASPLHF.

V gene TRBV3-1 (or the pseudogene TRBV3-2) combines with J gene TRBJ2-2; D possibly corresponds to TRBD2 (5 bases). CDR3 size: 14 residues. CDR1 is LGHDT and CDR2 is YNNKEL in the germline V gene (reference sequence). Trimming removed 4 bases at V and 6 bases at J, with 12 bases between. The CDR3 DNA reads as TGTGCCAGCAGCCCAAGTTCTAGCCCCGGGGAGCTGTTTTTT. Its translation is CASSPSSSPGELFF.

The rearrangement links TRBV3-1 (or the pseudogene TRBV3-2) to TRBJ2-5, with D possibly being TRBD2 (7 bases). Germline CDR1 LGHDT, CDR2 YNNKEL (reference sequence). V gave up 0 bases and J gave up 1 base, with 12 bases separating them. This CDR3 is built from 16 residues. The CDR3 bases are TGTGCCAGCAGCCAAGATTTCCGGGGGGCCCAAGAGACCCAGTACTTC. It encodes CASSQDFRGAQETQYF.

The V gene is TRBV24-1, the J gene TRBJ1-2; D is possibly TRBD1 (5 bases). CDR1 KGHDR and CDR2 SFDVKD come from the germline V gene. Trimming took off 4 bases at V and 5 bases at J, with 10 bases between the two ends. The CDR3 contains 13 residues. CDR3 sequence: CATSESGMYGYTF. In DNA form, the CDR3 reads TGTGCCACCAGTGAGTCAGGGATGTATGGCTACACCTTC.

This chain uses TRBV30 with TRBJ1-2; 10 bases line up with TRBD1. CDR3 length: 16 amino acids. Looked up from germline, CDR1 is GTSNPN and CDR2 is SVGIG (reference sequence). Trimming took 1 base from V and 5 from J; bases not matched to a gene: 10. DNA for the CDR3: TGTGCCTGGAGTGACGGAAGTATGGGACAGGGGTATGGCTACACCTTC. It encodes CAWSDGSMGQGYGYTF.

There are a few counts of this clone. The J gene is TRBJ2-7, the V gene TRBV18, with D possibly being TRBD2 (5 bases). The CDR3 sequence is 14 residues long. Trimming left V 3 bases short and J 5 bases short, with 14 bases between. Germline V gene data show CDR1 as KGHSH and CDR2 as LQKENI. As DNA, the CDR3 is TGTGCCAGCTCACCGCAATCGGGGTTCGACGAGCAGTACTTC. This gives the protein CASSPQSGFDEQYF. Full variable domain (remainder filled in from reference TRBV18 and TRBJ2-7): NAGVMQNPRHLVRRRGQEARLRCSPMKGHSHVYWYRQLPEEGLKFMVYLQKENIIDESGMPKERFSAEFPKEGPSILRIQQVVRGDSAAYFCASSPQSGFDEQYFGPGTRLTVT.

In its sample, this clone was seen once. The gene calls are TRBV5-6 and TRBJ1-6; D might be TRBD1 (6 bases). This CDR3 has 15 amino acids. V lost 4 bases, J lost 7 bases, and 15 bases lay in between. The V gene's germline CDR1 is SGHDT and CDR2 YYEEEE. The CDR3 here is CASSLRGVVNSPLHF. The CDR3 nucleotides are TGTGCCAGCAGCCTCAGGGGAGTTGTGAATTCACCCCTCCACTTT.

The rearrangement joins TRBV3-1 (or the pseudogene TRBV3-2) to TRBJ1-1; TRBD1 is a possible D gene (6 bases). The CDR3 is 14 residues long. Per the germline V gene, CDR1 is LGHDT and CDR2 is YNNKEL (reference sequence). Trimming took 1 base from V and 1 from J, leaving 7 bases between them. CDR3 in amino acids: CASSQVQGNTEAFF. In DNA, the CDR3 is TGTGCCAGCAGCCAAGTACAGGGGAACACTGAAGCTTTCTTT.

The rearrangement joins TRBV5-8 to TRBJ2-7, with 8 bases aligning to TRBD1. V dropped 6 bases and J dropped 0; count of bases not matched to a gene: 8. CDR1 and CDR2 from the germline V gene are SGHTS and YDEGEE. The CDR3 runs to 15 residues. The CDR3 region has the DNA TGTGCCAGCATCAAGACAGGGGTGGGCTCCTACGAGCAGTACTTC. Translating gives CASIKTGVGSYEQYF. The complete variable domain, with remaining parts taken from reference TRBV5-8 and TRBJ2-7, reads EAGVTQSPTHLIKTRGQQATLRCSPISGHTSVYWYQQALGLGLQFLLWYDEGEERNRGNFPPRFSGRQFPNYSSELNVNALELEDSALYLCASIKTGVGSYEQYFGPGTRLTVT.

This chain uses TRBV7-8 with TRBJ2-6; no firm D call. V was cut by 3 bases and J by 0 bases, with 12 bases left in between. Germline V gene data show CDR1 as SGHVS and CDR2 as FQNEAQ. The CDR3 has 17 amino acids. The CDR3 protein is CASSFLTAPSGANVLTF. CDR3 nucleotide sequence: TGTGCCAGCAGCTTCTTGACTGCCCCCTCTGGGGCCAACGTCCTGACTTTC.

The chain is built from TRBV6-5 and TRBJ1-3, with D possibly being TRBD1 (5 bases). Per germline, CDR1 MNHEY and CDR2 SVGAGI. V lost 7 bases and J lost 8, with 21 bases in between. The CDR3 spans 15 residues. The CDR3 DNA reads as TGTGCCAGCAATGGTCTCGGGACTTTAGGAGACACCATATATTTT. The encoded protein is CASNGLGTLGDTIYF.

This clone was observed a single time. The chain couples TRBV27 to TRBJ2-3; 8 bases fit TRBD1. This CDR3 region has 19 residues. Losses at the gene ends were 6 bases for V and 2 bases for J; bases not matched to a gene: 19. The germline CDR1 and CDR2 sequences are MNHEY and SMNVEV (reference sequence). This chain's CDR3 is CASSRTAGGSWRDTDTQYF. The CDR3 nucleotides read TGTGCCAGCAGCCGTACAGCAGGGGGCTCATGGCGTGACACAGATACGCAGTATTTT.

This chain uses TRBV20-1 with TRBJ2-1, with 9 bases aligning to TRBD2. Germline V gives CDR1 DFQATT, CDR2 SNEGSKA (reference sequence). The CDR3 totals 15 residues. Unmatched junction bases numbered 4, after V lost 3 bases and J lost 1 base. This CDR3 is CSASGREGSYNEQFF. In nucleotides, the CDR3 is TGCAGTGCTAGTGGGCGGGAGGGTTCCTACAATGAGCAGTTCTTC.

The chain joins TRBV11-3 to TRBJ2-2; 10 bases map to TRBD2. Germline V gene lookup returns CDR1 SGHNT and CDR2 YENEEA. CDR3 size: 16 residues. V gave up 1 base and J gave up 4 bases; unmatched junction bases: 3. CDR3 amino acids: CASSLGIAGGTGELFF. The CDR3 nucleotides read TGTGCCAGCAGCTTAGGGATAGCGGGAGGCACCGGGGAGCTGTTTTTT. Using reference TRBV11-3 and TRBJ2-2 for the parts outside the CDR3, the full variable domain is EAGVVQSPRYKIIEKKQPVAFWCNPISGHNTLYWYLQNLGQGPELLIRYENEEAVDDSQLPKDRFSAERLKGVDSTLKIQPAELGDSAVYLCASSLGIAGGTGELFFGEGSRLTVL.

The V and J genes are TRBV12-2 and TRBJ2-2; TRBD2 is the table's D call and was not checked against the DNA. TRBV12-2 is assigned pseudogene status. There are 18 residues in the CDR3. CDR3 nucleotides: TGTGCAAGTCGCCCCATGGGACTAGCGGAACCGAACACCGGGGAGCTGTTTTTT. Protein: CASRPMGLAEPNTGELFF.

The chain joins TRBV9 to TRBJ2-3; D perhaps matches TRBD2 (6 bases). Trimming left V 4 bases short and J 2 bases short, with 17 bases between. Germline V gene data show CDR1 as SGDLS and CDR2 as YYNGEE. The CDR3 sequence is 16 residues long. CDR3 coding DNA: TGTGCCAGCAGCCGAAGGTGGCGGGGCTCCACAGATACGCAGTATTTT. Its protein is CASSRRWRGSTDTQYF.

The rearrangement links TRBV11-3 to TRBJ2-5; D call uncertain. V lost 2 bases and J 5 bases, leaving 9 bases between the germline ends. Per the germline V gene, CDR1 is SGHNT and CDR2 is YENEEA. This CDR3 has 13 amino acids. CDR3: CASSLNQRETQYF. In DNA, the CDR3 is TGTGCCAGCAGCTTAAATCAACGGGAGACCCAGTACTTC.

There are a few counts of this clone. This sequence joins TRBV28 and TRBJ2-2, with D perhaps matching TRBD1 (6 bases). Per germline, CDR1 MDHEN and CDR2 SYDVKM. CDR3 size: 14 residues. Trimming shortened V by 5 bases and J by 2 bases, and 9 bases separated the two germline ends. The CDR3 here is CASSGGTNTGELFF. CDR3 coding DNA: TGTGCCAGCAGTGGGGGCACAAACACCGGGGAGCTGTTTTTT.

V usage is TRBV5-1 and J usage is TRBJ1-6; 7 bases are shared with TRBD1. Per the germline V gene, CDR1 is SGHRS and CDR2 is YFSETQ. V shed 1 base and J 9 bases; nucleotides not matched to a gene: 13. This CDR3 is built from 17 residues. The CDR3 region has the DNA TGCGCCAGCAGCTTGTACGTATACAGGGGAATGGGTTCACCCCTCCACTTT. As protein: CASSLYVYRGMGSPLHF.

A remark on this clone: A junction end diverges from the germline sequence, so it may reflect a read error. The chain is built from TRBV10-2 and TRBJ1-1; no firm D call. The germline gives CDR1 WSHSY, CDR2 SAAADI. The CDR3 covers 13 residues. CDR3 nucleotides: TGCGCCACCAGTTCGGGATTGAACACTGAAGCTTTCTTT. It translates to CATSSGLNTEAFF.

This clone has only one observation. The rearrangement uses TRBV13 and TRBJ2-5; perhaps TRBD2 as D (6 bases). This CDR3 comprises 15 residues. Germline V gene lookup returns CDR1 PRHDT and CDR2 FYEKMQ (reference sequence). V lost 5 bases and J lost 7, with 20 bases in between. The DNA for the CDR3 is TGTGCCAGCAGCCGCGAACGGGGGATGGTCGCGACCCAGTACTTC. Translation: CASSRERGMVATQYF. The complete variable domain, with remaining parts taken from reference TRBV13 and TRBJ2-5, reads AAGVIQSPRHLIKEKRETATLKCYPIPRHDTVYWYQQGPGQDPQFLISFYEKMQSDKGSIPDRFSAQQFSDYHSELNMSSLELGDSALYFCASSRERGMVATQYFGPGTRLLVL.

The chain recombines TRBV18 with TRBJ2-1; 9 bases map to TRBD1. J was trimmed by 2 bases and V by 3 bases; bases with no gene match: 2. This CDR3 has 15 residues. Germline-derived CDR1 and CDR2 are KGHSH and LQKENI. The CDR3 sequence: CASSPDRGTYNEQFF. Here the CDR3 DNA reads TGTGCCAGCTCACCTGACAGGGGGACCTACAATGAGCAGTTCTTC.

This chain connects TRBV5-4 to TRBJ2-5; 7 bases map to TRBD2. CDR3 size: 15 residues. V was clipped by 0 bases and J by 1 base; unmatched bases: 3. The V gene's germline CDR1 is SGHNT and CDR2 YYREEE (reference sequence). The CDR3 here is CASSLAGRGQETQYF. The CDR3 region has the DNA TGTGCCAGCAGCTTGGCTGGGAGGGGCCAAGAGACCCAGTACTTC.

Only a few counts were recorded for this clone. The chain couples TRBV5-5 to TRBJ2-3; 7 bases are a match to TRBD1. V lost 3 bases to trimming and J lost 8 bases; unmatched junction nucleotides: 6. Per the germline V gene, CDR1 is SGHKS and CDR2 is YYEKEE (reference sequence). The CDR3 is 13 amino acids. The DNA of the CDR3 is TGTGCCAGCAGCTCTACAGGGGACGGTACGCAGTATTTT. Its protein is CASSSTGDGTQYF.

The count of this clone is one. V is TRBV5-6 and J is TRBJ1-1, with D possibly matching TRBD1 (5 bases). With 4 bases removed from V and 1 base from J, the gap between germline ends came to 17 bases. CDR1 SGHDT and CDR2 YYEEEE come from the germline V gene. The CDR3 spans 16 residues. CDR3 DNA sequence: TGTGCCAGCAGCCTCCCTAGCGGGGGGACGAACACTGAAGCTTTCTTT. Its protein is CASSLPSGGTNTEAFF.

The rearrangement joins TRBV6-5 to TRBJ1-4, with TRBD1 identical over 9 bases. The CDR3 totals 15 residues. Germline lookup yields CDR1 MNHEY and CDR2 SVGAGI. V was pared by 8 bases and J by 5 bases, with 9 bases of the junction left unmatched. CDR3 bases: TGTGCCAGCGGATCTTGGACAGGGGTGAATGAAAAACTGTTTTTT. Amino acids: CASGSWTGVNEKLFF.

The rearrangement links TRBV7-8 to TRBJ2-7; D is ambiguous. The CDR3 extends over 14 amino acids. CDR1 and CDR2 (germline): SGHVS, FQNEAQ. With 4 bases removed from V and 0 bases from J, the gap between germline ends came to 10 bases. CDR3 protein: CASSSERGSYEQYF. The CDR3 DNA reads as TGTGCCAGCAGCTCCGAGCGAGGCTCCTACGAGCAGTACTTC.

This sequence joins TRBV13 and TRBJ1-1; D gene uncertain. Germline CDR1 and CDR2: PRHDT and FYEKMQ (reference sequence). The CDR3 sequence is 13 residues long. V was trimmed by 5 bases and J by 4 bases, leaving 11 bases between them. CDR3 sequence: CASSLTEGTEAFF. For the CDR3, the DNA is TGTGCCAGCAGCCTCACTGAGGGCACTGAAGCTTTCTTT.

V usage is TRBV18 and J usage is TRBJ2-1; 8 bases agree with TRBD2. The germline V gene has CDR1 KGHSH and CDR2 LQKENI. The CDR3 spans 14 residues. V shed 5 bases and J 6 bases; nucleotides not matched to a gene: 6. The CDR3 sequence is CASSTGLDTNEQFF. DNA for the CDR3: TGTGCCAGCTCAACGGGACTAGACACCAATGAGCAGTTCTTC. Supplemented by reference TRBV18 and TRBJ2-1, the full variable domain reads NAGVMQNPRHLVRRRGQEARLRCSPMKGHSHVYWYRQLPEEGLKFMVYLQKENIIDESGMPKERFSAEFPKEGPSILRIQQVVRGDSAAYFCASSTGLDTNEQFFGPGTRLTVL.

The chain recombines TRBV15 with TRBJ1-3, with D tentatively TRBD1 (6 bases). The germline V gene encodes CDR1 LNHNV and CDR2 YYDKDF (reference sequence). The V end lost 1 base, the J end lost 0 bases, and 16 bases lay between the germline ends. The CDR3 contains 18 residues. The CDR3 loop is CATSRGQALTGSGNTIYF. The CDR3 DNA follows: TGTGCCACCAGCAGAGGACAGGCTCTTACTGGCTCTGGAAACACCATATATTTT.